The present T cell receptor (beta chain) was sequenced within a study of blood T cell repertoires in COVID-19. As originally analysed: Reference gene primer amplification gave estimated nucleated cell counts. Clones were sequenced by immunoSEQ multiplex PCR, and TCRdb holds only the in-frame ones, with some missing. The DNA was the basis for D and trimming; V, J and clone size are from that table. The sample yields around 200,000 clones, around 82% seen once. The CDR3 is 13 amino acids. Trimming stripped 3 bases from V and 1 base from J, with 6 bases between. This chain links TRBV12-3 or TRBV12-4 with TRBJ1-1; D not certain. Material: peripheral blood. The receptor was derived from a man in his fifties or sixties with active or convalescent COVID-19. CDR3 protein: CASSFGQNTEAFF. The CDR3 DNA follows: TGTGCCAGCAGTTTTGGGCAGAACACTGAAGCTTTCTTT.